These 27 T cell receptor beta chains were sequenced from one sample in a study of blood T cells in healthy people across ages. A second PCR, run for roughly 7 to 12 cycles, used a sample-barcoded 5' primer plus a J-beta primer mix. TCRdb passed the 5' RACE reads through MiXCR, listing each CDR3 protein once. This table has 800,000 or so distinct CDR3 sequences, approximately 59% appearing once. The sample consisted of blood. These TCRs come from a man aged 25-45 years in good health.

This clonotype was picked up a small number of times. The V gene is TRBV6-6, the J gene TRBJ2-1, with D perhaps matching TRBD1 (5 bases). The CDR3 loop spans 17 amino acids. Trimming removed 2 bases at V and 3 bases at J, with 17 bases between. Germline V gives CDR1 MNHNY, CDR2 SVGAGI (reference sequence). The CDR3 protein is CASSYGRAVEFYNEQFF. The DNA for the CDR3 is TGTGCCAGCAGTTACGGCAGGGCGGTAGAATTCTACAATGAGCAGTTCTTC.

This chain links TRBV4-3 with TRBJ2-5; TRBD1 aligns across 9 bases. CDR3 length equals 15 residues. Trimming cost V 0 bases and J 11 bases; bases outside gene matches: 10. From germline, CDR1 is LGHNA and CDR2 YSLEER. Here the CDR3 DNA reads TGCGCCAGCAGCCAAGATTTGGGGACAGGGATTGGGCAGTACTTC. It specifies CASSQDLGTGIGQYF.

The V call is TRBV20-1, the J call TRBJ2-2; TRBD2 agrees at 11 bases. The germline gives CDR1 DFQATT, CDR2 SNEGSKA (reference sequence). V lost 0 bases to trimming and J lost 3 bases; unmatched junction nucleotides: 9. The CDR3 runs 18 residues. The CDR3 bases are TGCAGTGCTAGAGATCGGGCTAGCGGGGGGCGATACACCGGGGAGCTGTTTTTT. This codes for CSARDRASGGRYTGELFF.

This chain joins TRBV28 and TRBJ2-1; D gene ambiguous. The length of the CDR3 is 15 residues. Trimming took 6 bases from V and 0 from J, leaving 12 bases between them. Germline V gives CDR1 MDHEN, CDR2 SYDVKM. In nucleotides, the CDR3 is TGTGCCAGCAGCCCGATATCCGCCTCCTACAATGAGCAGTTCTTC. This sequence encodes CASSPISASYNEQFF.

This clonotype came up a few times. This chain connects TRBV7-9 to TRBJ2-7; D could derive from TRBD1 or TRBD2 (5 bases each). This CDR3 has 14 amino acids. With 4 bases removed from V and 3 bases from J, the gap between germline ends came to 13 bases. Germline assignment: CDR1 SEHNR and CDR2 FQNEAQ (reference sequence). For the CDR3, the DNA is TGTGCCAGCAGCTCCCTTGGGACGAGCTACGAGCAGTACTTC. This sequence encodes CASSSLGTSYEQYF.

The chain has TRBV20-1 and TRBJ2-3, with TRBD2 matching 12 bases. The CDR3 has 16 residues. Per germline, CDR1 DFQATT and CDR2 SNEGSKA (reference sequence). Unmatched junction bases numbered 6, after V lost 3 bases and J lost 2 bases. Written as DNA, the CDR3 is TGCAGTGCTAGTAGGGCTAGCGGGGGGGCCACAGATACGCAGTATTTT. As protein: CSASRASGGATDTQYF.

The chain uses TRBV29-1 and TRBJ2-1, with unresolved D. The CDR3 contains 12 residues. V shed 7 bases and J shed 1 base, with 8 bases lying between them. CDR1 and CDR2 from the germline V gene are SQVTM and ANQGSEA. This CDR3 reads CSAARSYNEQFF. The CDR3 DNA follows: TGCAGCGCTGCCAGGTCCTACAATGAGCAGTTCTTC.

The V call is TRBV6-5, the J call TRBJ2-7, with D perhaps matching TRBD2 (6 bases). The CDR3 is 12 amino acids. V was trimmed by 6 bases and J by 4 bases, leaving 10 bases between them. Germline CDR1 reads MNHEY; CDR2 reads SVGAGI. The CDR3 region has the DNA TGTGCCAGCAGGCGGGACCTATACGAGCAGTACTTC. Translating it yields CASRRDLYEQYF.

The chain carries TRBV25-1 and TRBJ2-3; TRBD2 might be the D (6 bases). Germline V CDR1 and CDR2: MGHDK, SYGVNS. The CDR3 consists of 14 residues. The V end lost 0 bases, the J end lost 6 bases, and 10 bases lay between the germline ends. The DNA of the CDR3 is TGTGCCAGCAGTGAATACGCTAGCGCTGATACGCAGTATTTT. It yields the protein CASSEYASADTQYF.

Here the CDR3 DNA reads TGTGCCTGGAGTGTAGGACTAGCGGAAAATGAGCAGTTCTTC. Its protein product is CAWSVGLAENEQFF. V is TRBV30 and J is TRBJ2-1; 10 nucleotides align to TRBD2. The V gene end was trimmed by 0 bases and the J gene end by 7 bases; junction bases not matched to a gene: 3. CDR1 is GTSNPN, CDR2 SVGIG, per germline (reference sequence). The CDR3 covers 14 residues.

This chain links TRBV30 with TRBJ2-1; 11 nucleotides agree with TRBD2. CDR1 is GTSNPN and CDR2 is SVGIG in the germline V gene (reference sequence). The V segment lost 3 bases and the J segment 4 bases; nucleotides outside the gene matches: 5. The CDR3 spans 15 residues. The CDR3 nucleotides are TGTGCCTGGAGGAAGACTAGCGGGGCTTACAATGAGCAGTTCTTC. Translating it yields CAWRKTSGAYNEQFF.

V usage is TRBV4-3 and J usage is TRBJ1-4, with D possibly matching TRBD1 (5 bases). This CDR3 region has 16 residues. V gave up 4 bases and J gave up 0 bases, with 12 bases separating them. Germline values: CDR1 LGHNA, CDR2 YSLEER. CDR3 sequence (DNA): TGCGCCAGCAGCCCGGGGACGGTTGCAACTAATGAAAAACTGTTTTTT. This translates into CASSPGTVATNEKLFF.

This clonotype has a single count. V is TRBV10-3 and J is TRBJ1-5, with a weak D call TRBD1 (6 bases). Trimming cost V 0 bases and J 2 bases, with 14 bases left between them. The CDR3 spans 17 residues. Germline V gene sequence: CDR1 ENHRY, CDR2 SYGVKD. The CDR3 sequence is CAISESKVAGGNQPQHF. CDR3 DNA sequence: TGTGCCATCAGTGAGTCGAAAGTGGCAGGGGGCAATCAGCCCCAGCATTTT.

The chain's CDR3 is CASSVNTQYF. CDR3 bases: TGTGCCAGCAGCGTCAATACGCAGTATTTT. V and J are TRBV11-2 and TRBJ2-3; D unclear. Germline CDR1 is SGHAT and CDR2 is FQNNGV. The V end lost 5 bases, the J end lost 7 bases, and 4 bases lay between the germline ends. The CDR3 has 10 residues.

The rearrangement links TRBV7-9 to TRBJ2-5; no clear D gene. The CDR3 has 14 amino acids. Germline CDR1 SEHNR, CDR2 FQNEAQ (reference sequence). Trimming left V 2 bases short and J 0 bases short, with 7 bases between. The CDR3 region is CASSLQAYQETQYF. CDR3 nucleotides: TGTGCCAGCAGCTTACAAGCGTACCAAGAGACCCAGTACTTC.

CDR3 protein: CASSTTGYGNEQFF. The CDR3, as DNA: TGTGCCAGCAGCACAACAGGGTACGGCAATGAGCAGTTCTTC. The chain combines TRBV9 with TRBJ2-1, with D tentatively TRBD1 (6 bases). CDR3 size: 14 residues. Trimming cost V 4 bases and J 6 bases, with 14 bases left between them. Germline values: CDR1 SGDLS, CDR2 YYNGEE.

The CDR3 DNA is TGTGCCAGCAGCCAAGGCGGACTAGGGGATTTCTACGAGCAGTACTTC. It specifies CASSQGGLGDFYEQYF. V gene TRBV3-1 combines with J gene TRBJ2-7; 7 nucleotides agree with TRBD2. Looked up from germline, CDR1 is LGHDT and CDR2 is YNNKEL (reference sequence). This CDR3 comprises 16 residues. The V segment lost 1 base and the J segment 3 bases; nucleotides outside the gene matches: 9.

This clonotype was seen a few times. This chain links TRBV3-1 with TRBJ2-4; D is unresolved. The J call is doubtful: the DNA matches TRBJ2-7 better. The CDR3 spans 15 residues. CDR1 LGHDT and CDR2 YNNKEL come from the germline V gene (reference sequence). The CDR3 is CASSQVWDTTREQYF. The CDR3 DNA sequence: TGTGCCAGCAGCCAAGTATGGGATACGACGCGCGAGCAGTACTTC.

The CDR3 reads CSATGRDRAYNEQFF. The CDR3 region has the DNA TGCAGTGCTACCGGGCGGGACAGGGCATACAATGAGCAGTTCTTC. This chain links TRBV20-1 with TRBJ2-1, with 9 bases that match TRBD1. The CDR3 is made up of 15 amino acids. J gave up 4 bases and V 4 bases, and 8 bases lay outside the gene matches. Germline loops: CDR1 DFQATT, CDR2 SNEGSKA (reference sequence).

To note about this clonotype: With a much larger clone just one base away, this may be a read error. The gene calls are TRBV7-7 and TRBJ2-1; D may be TRBD2 (5 bases). From germline, CDR1 is SSHAT and CDR2 FNYEAQ (reference sequence). The CDR3 runs 13 residues. Trimming shortened V by 4 bases and J by 10 bases, and 14 bases separated the two germline ends. This CDR3 reads CASSSSPGCEQFF. The CDR3 DNA reads TGTGCCAGCAGCTCGTCCCCGGGGTGCGAGCAGTTCTTC.

This clonotype showed up many times. The chain has TRBV10-3 and TRBJ2-6, with D possibly matching TRBD1 (5 bases). V was pared by 3 bases and J by 0 bases, with 9 bases between. This CDR3 is built from 16 residues. Germline assignment: CDR1 ENHRY and CDR2 SYGVKD. The CDR3 spells CAISDRVNSGANVLTF. CDR3 bases: TGTGCCATCAGTGACAGGGTAAACTCTGGGGCCAACGTCCTGACTTTC.

This clonotype has just a few counts. The V and J genes are TRBV2 and TRBJ2-1, with 11 bases aligning to TRBD1. Germline CDR1 reads SNHLY; CDR2 reads FYNNEI. The CDR3 spans 15 residues. The ends lost 6 bases at V and 8 bases at J; junction bases unmatched: 9. The CDR3 sequence is CASSNRDRGSHEQFF. The CDR3 DNA follows: TGTGCCAGCAGCAACCGGGACAGGGGGTCGCATGAGCAGTTCTTC.

Only a few counts were recorded for this clonotype. The rearrangement uses TRBV6-2 or TRBV6-3 and TRBJ2-3, with D possibly matching TRBD2 (6 bases). With 7 bases removed from V and 2 bases from J, the gap between germline ends came to 13 bases. The CDR3 loop spans 14 amino acids. Germline assignment: CDR1 MNHEY and CDR2 SVGEGT. The CDR3, as DNA: TGTGCCAGCATCCGGGACTCCAACACAGATACGCAGTATTTT. Its protein product is CASIRDSNTDTQYF.

This clonotype was seen a handful of times. The chain is built from TRBV7-2 and TRBJ2-4; 7 bases map to TRBD2. Losses at the gene ends were 3 bases for V and 13 bases for J; bases not matched to a gene: 12. The CDR3 extends over 14 amino acids. CDR1 and CDR2 from the germline V gene are SGHTA and FQGNSA. The CDR3 coding sequence is TGTGCCAGCAGCTTTCCGGGACTAAACACAGAGCAGTACTTC. Amino acids: CASSFPGLNTEQYF.

This chain connects TRBV9 to TRBJ2-5; the D is unclear. The V end lost 0 bases, the J end lost 4 bases, and 10 bases lay between the germline ends. CDR1 and CDR2 (germline): SGDLS, YYNGEE. The CDR3 length is 14 residues. CDR3 bases: TGTGCCAGCAGCGTAGGCGGCATGGGAGAGACCCAGTACTTC. This translates into CASSVGGMGETQYF.

V usage is TRBV7-2 and J usage is TRBJ2-5, with unresolved D. V was trimmed by 5 bases and J by 0 bases, leaving 16 bases between them. Per germline, CDR1 SGHTA and CDR2 FQGNSA. CDR3 length equals 16 residues. CDR3 loop: CASSPIFLANQETQYF. In nucleotides, the CDR3 is TGTGCCAGCAGCCCCATATTCCTGGCTAACCAAGAGACCCAGTACTTC.

The chain is built from TRBV4-3 and TRBJ2-7; D assignment may be TRBD1 or TRBD2 (5 bases each). The CDR3 runs to 15 residues. V shed 0 bases and J shed 3 bases, with 12 bases lying between them. Germline lookup yields CDR1 LGHNA and CDR2 YSLEER. CDR3 in amino acids: CASSQDRGPIYEQYF. DNA of the CDR3: TGCGCCAGCAGCCAAGACCGGGGACCCATCTACGAGCAGTACTTC.